These 24 T cell receptor beta chains were sequenced from one sample in a study of T cells in Graves' hyperthyroidism and ophthalmopathy. Template material for amplifying TCR beta CDR3 regions consisted of RNA transcripts. The study used the HTBI primer set for a first-round RT-PCR of the TCR CDR3. Each CDR3 protein is one row after TCRdb ran MiXCR on the multiplex PCR reads. Of a few hundred thousand distinct CDR3 sequences detected, over 20% appear once; the ten largest clones hold 50% to 65%. Source material: blood. The receptors here all came from a woman in her forties or fifties with Graves' hyperthyroidism.

This clonotype was seen a handful of times. Here the CDR3 reads CASSPQVTLGRGYTF. The CDR3 DNA is TGTGCCAGCAGCCCACAGGTTACGTTGGGGAGAGGCTACACCTTC. The chain combines TRBV28 with TRBJ1-2, with a tentative D call TRBD1 (5 bases). Germline loops: CDR1 MDHEN, CDR2 SYDVKM. Trimming shortened V by 6 bases and J by 8 bases, and 22 bases separated the two germline ends. The CDR3 has 15 residues.

The CDR3 loop reads CASSLGGSNSPLHF. As DNA, the CDR3 is TGTGCCAGCAGCTTAGGAGGGAGTAATTCACCCCTCCACTTT. This chain joins TRBV11-3 and TRBJ1-6; D remains unclear. There are 14 residues in the CDR3. CDR1 is SGHNT, CDR2 YENEEA, per germline. The ends were cut back, 1 base at V and 6 bases at J, with 7 bases in the middle.

There are many counts of this clonotype. CDR3 residues: CASSYGQGPPEAFF. The CDR3 DNA follows: TGCGCCAGCAGCTACGGACAGGGCCCCCCTGAAGCTTTCTTT. The chain joins TRBV5-1 to TRBJ1-1; 8 nucleotides align to TRBD1. Germline loops: CDR1 SGHRS, CDR2 YFSETQ. The CDR3 is 14 amino acids. Germline trimming cut 3 bases from V and 6 bases from J; bases unmatched to any gene: 7.

The rearrangement uses TRBV4-1 and TRBJ1-6; D unresolved. This CDR3 is built from 16 residues. The germline V and J ends were trimmed by 0 bases and 7 bases, with 13 bases remaining between them. The germline gives CDR1 MGHRA, CDR2 YSYEKL. The CDR3 spells CASSQDELGRNSPLHF. The CDR3 region has the DNA TGCGCCAGCAGCCAAGATGAGTTGGGGAGAAATTCACCCCTCCACTTT.

This clonotype was seen repeatedly, ten times or more. Here the CDR3 DNA reads TGTGCCAGCTCACGCGGGACAGGGGGCATGTACGAGCAGTACTTC. It encodes CASSRGTGGMYEQYF. This chain links TRBV18 with TRBJ2-7, with 12 bases identical to TRBD1. The CDR3 spans 15 residues. Germline assignment: CDR1 KGHSH and CDR2 LQKENI. The V gene end was trimmed by 4 bases and the J gene end by 4 bases; junction bases not matched to a gene: 5.

This clonotype was counted many times. This chain links TRBV7-9 with TRBJ2-5; D gene unclear. The CDR3 runs 12 residues. Germline CDR1 SEHNR, CDR2 FQNEAQ (reference sequence). The V and J ends lost 3 bases and 3 bases respectively, with 5 bases between them. The CDR3 DNA is TGTGCCAGCAGCTTTGTAGAAGAGACCCAGTACTTC. Translation: CASSFVEETQYF.

This clonotype was seen at least ten times. V is TRBV20-1 and J is TRBJ1-4; D might be TRBD1 (6 bases). This CDR3 is 14 amino acids long. Trimming removed 1 base at V and 10 bases at J, with 16 bases between. Per germline, CDR1 DFQATT and CDR2 SNEGSKA (reference sequence). The CDR3 sequence is CSARGGGGMGKLFF. The CDR3 DNA reads TGCAGTGCTAGAGGCGGGGGCGGGATGGGAAAACTGTTTTTT.

V and J are TRBV20-1 and TRBJ2-6; TRBD2 is a possible D gene (6 bases). Trimming took 6 bases from V and 0 from J, leaving 9 bases between them. The CDR3 is made up of 14 amino acids. Per the germline V gene, CDR1 is DFQATT and CDR2 is SNEGSKA (reference sequence). The CDR3 nucleotides read TGCAGTGCCCCGGGGGACTCTGGGGCCAACGTCCTGACTTTC. As protein: CSAPGDSGANVLTF.

The chain is built from TRBV28 and TRBJ1-4, with unresolved D. The germline V gene has CDR1 MDHEN and CDR2 SYDVKM. The V end was cut by 6 bases, the J end by 3 bases, with 11 bases between. This CDR3 is 14 amino acids long. The CDR3 is CASRVGGANEKLFF. The CDR3 nucleotides are TGTGCCAGCAGGGTAGGAGGAGCTAATGAAAAACTGTTTTTT. Using reference TRBV28 and TRBJ1-4 for the parts outside the CDR3, the full variable domain is DVKVTQSSRYLVKRTGEKVFLECVQDMDHENMFWYRQDPGLGLRLIYFSYDVKMKEKGDIPEGYSVSREKKERFSLILESASTNQTSMYLCASRVGGANEKLFFGSGTQLSVL.

The chain combines TRBV12-3 or TRBV12-4 with TRBJ1-2; D uncertain. The CDR3 is 14 residues long. V was cut by 5 bases and J by 4 bases, with 14 bases left in between. CDR3 amino acids: CASSEVGPVYGYTF. CDR3 bases: TGTGCCAGCAGTGAAGTAGGACCAGTCTATGGCTACACCTTC.

This clonotype was detected many times. The gene calls are TRBV7-8 and TRBJ2-1, with D tentatively TRBD2 (5 bases). The CDR3 contains 14 residues. The germline gives CDR1 SGHVS, CDR2 FQNEAQ. Trimming cost V 0 bases and J 6 bases, with 9 bases left between them. CDR3 sequence reads: CASSLAGVGNEQFF. CDR3 DNA: TGTGCCAGCAGCTTAGCGGGAGTCGGCAATGAGCAGTTCTTC.

This rearrangement joins TRBV6-1 to TRBJ1-2, with D unclear. There are 14 residues in the CDR3. The V and J ends lost 0 bases and 5 bases respectively, with 10 bases between them. Germline V gene data show CDR1 as MNHNS and CDR2 as SASEGT. Here the CDR3 reads CASSEAGPLYGYTF. The CDR3 nucleotides read TGTGCCAGCAGTGAAGCAGGACCCCTTTATGGCTACACCTTC.

This clonotype was detected many times. The V call is TRBV5-1, the J call TRBJ2-7; 9 bases map to TRBD2. V shed 9 bases and J 7 bases; nucleotides not matched to a gene: 17. The CDR3 contains 15 residues. CDR1 SGHRS and CDR2 YFSETQ come from the germline V gene. The CDR3 coding sequence is TGCGCCACCACCAGGGGCGGGAGGGCTCTCGAAGAGCAGTACTTC. This gives the protein CATTRGGRALEEQYF.

The rearrangement joins TRBV3-1 to TRBJ1-2; D is unclear. CDR3 length: 15 amino acids. Germline assignment: CDR1 LGHDT and CDR2 YNNKEL (reference sequence). Trimming took 3 bases from V and 4 from J, leaving 15 bases between them. The CDR3 region has the DNA TGTGCCAGCAGCCAGACCCTCGGGATCAGCTATGGCTACACCTTC. Amino acid sequence: CASSQTLGISYGYTF.

The rearrangement links TRBV20-1 to TRBJ2-3, with D possibly matching TRBD2 (6 bases). Trimming left V 6 bases short and J 7 bases short, with 17 bases between. Germline V gene sequence: CDR1 DFQATT, CDR2 SNEGSKA (reference sequence). The CDR3 is 13 amino acids. CDR3 region: CSAYSSGGNTQYF. CDR3 sequence (DNA): TGCAGTGCCTATTCCTCCGGCGGGAATACGCAGTATTTT.

This chain joins TRBV10-3 and TRBJ2-1; D uncertain. V lost 2 bases, J lost 2 bases, and 16 bases lay in between. The CDR3 covers 17 residues. Per the germline V gene, CDR1 is ENHRY and CDR2 is SYGVKD. CDR3 region: CAISEGEFGVPYNEQFF. Here the CDR3 DNA reads TGTGCCATCAGTGAGGGAGAATTCGGTGTACCCTACAATGAGCAGTTCTTC.

In this sample, this clonotype turned up many times. The chain has TRBV20-1 and TRBJ2-1; no definite D call. CDR3 size: 11 residues. Germline V gene data show CDR1 as DFQATT and CDR2 as SNEGSKA (reference sequence). Between the trimmed V and J ends, which lost 8 bases and 9 bases, there was a span of 14 bases. The CDR3 nucleotides read TGCAGTTCCCACACGCTTGGTGAGCAGTTCTTC. Its translation: CSSHTLGEQFF.

This clonotype has only a few counts. The J gene is TRBJ2-5, the V gene TRBV6-2 or TRBV6-3; 7 nucleotides align to TRBD1. Germline CDR1 is MNHEY and CDR2 is SVGEGT. The CDR3 covers 15 residues. V lost 2 bases to trimming and J lost 1 base; unmatched junction nucleotides: 4. CDR3 residues: CASSYPKGAQETQYF. In DNA, the CDR3 is TGTGCCAGCAGTTACCCCAAGGGGGCCCAAGAGACCCAGTACTTC.

This clonotype was observed a few times. The J gene is TRBJ1-4, the V gene TRBV7-9; a weak D match, TRBD1 (5 bases). V lost 1 base and J 8 bases, leaving 20 bases between the germline ends. Germline CDR1 and CDR2: SEHNR and FQNEAQ (reference sequence). CDR3 length: 17 residues. CDR3 in DNA: TGTGCCAGCAGCTTAGATGGGAGCAGGCGCAAGGGGGAAAAACTGTTTTTT. Translation gives CASSLDGSRRKGEKLFF.

This clonotype has at least ten counts. This sequence joins TRBV12-3 or TRBV12-4 and TRBJ2-3; perhaps TRBD1 as D (5 bases). The CDR3 is 15 amino acids. V lost 5 bases and J 2 bases, leaving 14 bases between the germline ends. The CDR3 nucleotides read TGTGCCAGCAGTCCACGACAGCCTCCCACAGATACGCAGTATTTT. Translation gives CASSPRQPPTDTQYF.

The table lists this clonotype with a few counts. The V and J genes are TRBV6-5 and TRBJ2-1; D is perhaps TRBD1 or TRBD2 (6 bases each). This CDR3 is built from 15 residues. Germline V gene data show CDR1 as MNHEY and CDR2 as SVGAGI. V dropped 7 bases and J dropped 5 bases, with 18 bases sitting between them. CDR3 coding DNA: TGTGCCAGCACTTTTCTGGGGGGCGCCGACAATGAGCAGTTCTTC. It translates to CASTFLGGADNEQFF.

This clonotype was recorded at least ten times. The rearrangement joins TRBV28 to TRBJ1-2, with a tentative D call TRBD1 (6 bases). Germline V gene data show CDR1 as MDHEN and CDR2 as SYDVKM. This CDR3 spans 17 amino acids. V lost 2 bases and J lost 7, with 23 bases in between. CDR3 sequence reads: CASSLLQIHGGAVGYTF. The CDR3 DNA sequence: TGTGCCAGCAGTTTACTCCAAATACACGGGGGCGCCGTTGGCTACACCTTC.

This clonotype has just a few counts. V gene TRBV5-1 combines with J gene TRBJ1-1; D may be TRBD1 (5 bases). Trimming left V 4 bases short and J 3 bases short, with 13 bases between. Germline V gene lookup returns CDR1 SGHRS and CDR2 YFSETQ. CDR3 length equals 14 residues. DNA for the CDR3: TGCGCCAGCAGCCGTGGGGGGGGGGACACTGAAGCTTTCTTT. Protein sequence: CASSRGGGDTEAFF.

This clonotype has a count of ten or more. V gene TRBV28 combines with J gene TRBJ2-3, with unresolved D. V lost 4 bases, J lost 7 bases, and 3 bases lay in between. The germline gives CDR1 MDHEN, CDR2 SYDVKM. This CDR3 is 10 amino acids long. The CDR3 DNA is TGTGCCAGCAGTTCTTATACGCAGTATTTT. Its translation is CASSSYTQYF.